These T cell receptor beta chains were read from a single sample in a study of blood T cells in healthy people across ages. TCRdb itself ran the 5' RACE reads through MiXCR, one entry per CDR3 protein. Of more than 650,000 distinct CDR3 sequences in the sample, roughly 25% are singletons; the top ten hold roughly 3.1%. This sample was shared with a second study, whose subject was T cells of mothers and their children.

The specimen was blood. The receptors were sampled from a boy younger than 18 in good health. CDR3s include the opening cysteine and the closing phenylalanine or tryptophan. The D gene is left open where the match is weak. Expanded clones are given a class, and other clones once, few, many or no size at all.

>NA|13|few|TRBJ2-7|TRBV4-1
CASSPRVDNEQYF
TGCGCCAGCAGCCCCAGGGTTGACAACGAGCAGTACTTC
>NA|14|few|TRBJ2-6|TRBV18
CASSPLGGANVLTF
TGTGCCAGCTCACCACTTGGTGGGGCCAACGTCCTGACTTTC
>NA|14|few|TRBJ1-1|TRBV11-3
CASSSSSGTTEAFF
TGTGCCAGCAGCTCCTCATCAGGGACCACTGAAGCTTTCTTT
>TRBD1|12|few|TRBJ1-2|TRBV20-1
CSAPDRGIGYTF
TGCAGTGCTCCGGACAGGGGGATAGGCTACACCTTC
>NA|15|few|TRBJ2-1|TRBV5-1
CASSLGSLTYNEQFF
TGCGCCAGCAGCTTGGGAAGTCTCACCTACAATGAGCAGTTCTTC
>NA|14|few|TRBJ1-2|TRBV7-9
CASSPVDSSYGYTF
TGTGCCAGCAGCCCAGTGGACAGCTCCTATGGCTACACCTTC
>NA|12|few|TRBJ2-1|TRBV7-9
CASSLAGTGEFF
TGTGCCAGCAGCTTAGCTGGGACTGGCGAGTTCTTC
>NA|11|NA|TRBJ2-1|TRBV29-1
CSADGYNEQFF
TGCAGCGCCGACGGGTACAATGAGCAGTTCTTC
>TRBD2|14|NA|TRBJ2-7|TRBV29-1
CSVEGTSGAYEQYF
TGCAGCGTTGAGGGCACTAGCGGCGCCTACGAGCAGTACTTC
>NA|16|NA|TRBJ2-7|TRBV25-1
CASSAELWTKNYEQYF
TGTGCCAGCAGTGCTGAGTTATGGACAAAAAACTACGAGCAGTACTTC
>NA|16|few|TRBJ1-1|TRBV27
CASSLTFDRLNTEAFF
TGTGCCAGCAGTTTAACCTTCGACAGGTTGAACACTGAAGCTTTCTTT
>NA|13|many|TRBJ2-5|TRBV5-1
CASSKGGPAAQYF
TGCGCCAGCAGCAAGGGGGGGCCGGCGGCCCAGTACTTC
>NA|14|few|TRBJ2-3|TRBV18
CASSPPWIADTQYF
TGTGCCAGCTCACCACCTTGGATCGCAGATACGCAGTATTTT
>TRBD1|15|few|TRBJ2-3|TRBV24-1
CATRETGGETDTQYF
TGTGCCACCAGGGAGACAGGGGGCGAAACAGATACGCAGTATTTT
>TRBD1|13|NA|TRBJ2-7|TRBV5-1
CASSTHRGHEQYF
TGCGCCAGCAGCACCCACAGGGGGCACGAGCAGTACTTC
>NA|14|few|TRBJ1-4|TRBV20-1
CSARAGDMREKLFF
TGCAGTGCTAGAGCCGGGGACATGCGTGAAAAACTGTTTTTT
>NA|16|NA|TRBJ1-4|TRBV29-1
CSVVPRYGGRNEKLFF
TGCAGCGTTGTCCCTCGTTACGGGGGGAGGAATGAAAAACTGTTTTTT
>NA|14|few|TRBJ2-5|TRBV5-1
CASRGQQYQETQYF
TGCGCCAGCAGAGGCCAGCAGTACCAAGAGACCCAGTACTTC
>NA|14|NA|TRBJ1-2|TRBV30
CAWSPGPLGGGYTF
TGTGCCTGGAGTCCTGGGCCGCTTGGCGGGGGCTACACCTTC
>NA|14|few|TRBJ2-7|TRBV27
CASSLSVGGYEQYF
TGTGCCAGCAGTTTATCGGTGGGTGGCTACGAGCAGTACTTC
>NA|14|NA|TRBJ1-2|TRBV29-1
CSVGSANLNYGYTF
TGCAGCGTTGGGTCCGCAAATTTAAACTATGGCTACACCTTC
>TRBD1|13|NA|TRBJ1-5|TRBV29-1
CSVAGTGNQPQHF
TGCAGCGTCGCCGGGACAGGCAATCAGCCCCAGCATTTT
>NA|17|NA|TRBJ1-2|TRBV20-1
CSARSTFRLNFNYGYTF
TGCAGTGCTAGATCGACATTCCGGTTGAATTTTAACTATGGCTACACCTTC
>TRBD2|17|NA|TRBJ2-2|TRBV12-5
CASGLDKRGANTGELFF
TGTGCTAGTGGTTTGGATAAGCGGGGGGCTAACACCGGGGAGCTGTTTTTT
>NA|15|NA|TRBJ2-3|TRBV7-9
CASSWDTGSTDTQYF
TGTGCCAGCAGCTGGGACACTGGAAGCACAGATACGCAGTATTTT
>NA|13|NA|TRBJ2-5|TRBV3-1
CASRPRGEETQYF
TGTGCCAGCAGGCCCAGGGGCGAAGAGACCCAGTACTTC
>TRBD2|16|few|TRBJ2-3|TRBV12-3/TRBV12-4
CASSLGGTSNTDTQYF
TGTGCCAGCAGTTTAGGCGGGACTAGCAATACAGATACGCAGTATTTT
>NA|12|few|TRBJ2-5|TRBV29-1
CSVGVAGETQYF
TGCAGCGTTGGGGTAGCTGGGGAGACCCAGTACTTC
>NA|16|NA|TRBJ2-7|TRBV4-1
CASSQDLGFSGYEQYF
TGCGCCAGCAGCCAAGATCTAGGGTTTTCTGGCTACGAGCAGTACTTC
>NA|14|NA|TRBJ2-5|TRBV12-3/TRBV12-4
CASSPEGDQETQYF
TGTGCCAGCAGTCCAGAGGGTGACCAAGAGACCCAGTACTTC
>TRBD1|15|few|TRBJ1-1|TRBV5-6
CASSSRGTVHTEAFF
TGTGCCAGCAGCTCCCGGGGGACAGTGCACACTGAAGCTTTCTTT
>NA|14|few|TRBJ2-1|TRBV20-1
CSARQAGSYNEQFF
TGCAGTGCTAGACAGGCGGGTTCCTACAATGAGCAGTTCTTC
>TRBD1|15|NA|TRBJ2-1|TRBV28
CASSTGGQGADEQFF
TGTGCCAGCAGCACCGGGGGACAGGGGGCAGATGAGCAGTTCTTC
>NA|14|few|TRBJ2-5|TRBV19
CATKAGRQHETQYF
TGTGCCACAAAGGCAGGCCGACAACACGAGACCCAGTACTTC
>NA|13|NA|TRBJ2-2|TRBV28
CAGNRDLTGELFF
TGTGCCGGCAACAGGGACCTCACCGGGGAGCTGTTTTTT
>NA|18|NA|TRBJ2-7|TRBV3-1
CASSQEYRIGPSGDEQYF
TGTGCCAGCAGCCAAGAATATCGCATCGGCCCCTCGGGAGACGAGCAGTACTTC
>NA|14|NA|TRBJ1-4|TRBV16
CASSGILVNEKLFF
TGTGCCAGCAGCGGGATCCTGGTGAATGAAAAACTGTTTTTT
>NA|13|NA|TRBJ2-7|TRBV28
CASWVGGPYEQYF
TGTGCCAGCTGGGTGGGCGGCCCCTACGAGCAGTACTTC
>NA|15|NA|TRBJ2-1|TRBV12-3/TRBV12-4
CASSHRVGSYNEQFF
TGTGCCAGCAGTCACAGGGTCGGTTCCTACAATGAGCAGTTCTTC
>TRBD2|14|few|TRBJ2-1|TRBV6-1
CASTRLAGGNEQFF
TGTGCCAGCACCCGACTAGCGGGAGGAAATGAGCAGTTCTTC
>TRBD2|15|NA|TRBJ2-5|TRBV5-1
CASGSGGGATETQYF
TGCGCCAGCGGCTCGGGCGGGGGGGCCACAGAGACCCAGTACTTC
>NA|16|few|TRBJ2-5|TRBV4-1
CASSQSPTPFGETQYF
TGCGCCAGCAGCCAATCCCCTACCCCGTTCGGGGAGACCCAGTACTTC